This T cell receptor beta chain was documented in a study of T cell responses to AZD1222 COVID-19 vaccine. The assay was immunoSEQ multiplex PCR, and TCRdb's table has in-frame clones only and misses some. The sample contains more than 150,000 clones, over 80% of which appear only once. Of note for this clone: Its target is not known. Additional DNA sequences in this sample encode the identical CDR3.

The CDR3 consists of 13 residues. Germline V gene sequence: CDR1 MNHEY, CDR2 SVGAGI. Trimming left V 7 bases short and J 1 base short, with 11 bases between. Study observations and caveats: White British ancestry dominated among donors, who included more females, and clonal diversity was possibly underestimated.

Specimen: peripheral blood, collected on day 0 of AZD1222 vaccination. This TCR came from an adult in good health. The chain couples TRBV6-5 to TRBJ2-7; D might be TRBD1 or TRBD2, each matching 5 bases. CDR3 protein: CASTRDRSYEQYF. CDR3 in DNA: TGTGCCAGCACCAGGGACCGGTCCTACGAGCAGTACTTC.